The 18 T cell receptor beta chains below all came from one sample that was sequenced in a study of circulating CD8 cells and anti-PD-1 response in melanoma. TCR libraries were prepared from roughly 15 ng of total RNA with the QIAseq Immune Repertoire TCR panel. A single record per CDR3 protein comes from TCRdb applying MiXCR to the reads. The data contain roughly 750 distinct CDR3 sequences, 7.1% of them singletons. From live CD3+CD8+TCRalphabeta+ cells, four PD-1 and/or TIGIT subsets were sorted. This sample comprised CD8+ T cells from PBMCs, obtained at baseline or after one month of anti-PD-1 therapy (not recorded which). The receptors originated from a human donor with melanoma.

The V and J genes are TRBV19 and TRBJ2-3; the match to TRBD2 covers 7 bases. The CDR3 is made up of 15 amino acids. After removal of 3 bases from V and 6 bases from J, the junction contained 9 bases not matched to a gene. From germline, CDR1 is LNHDA and CDR2 SQIVND (reference sequence). The CDR3 spells CASSMLAAVRDTQYF. CDR3 coding DNA: TGTGCCAGTAGTATGCTAGCGGCCGTAAGGGATACGCAGTATTTT.

This clonotype is deemed large (0.1 to 1%). The chain has TRBV27 and TRBJ2-7, with D tentatively TRBD2 (6 bases). The V end lost 4 bases, the J end lost 5 bases, and 15 bases lay between the germline ends. The CDR3 sequence is 14 residues long. Germline-derived CDR1 and CDR2 are MNHEY and SMNVEV (reference sequence). CDR3 residues: CASSSNPGVNEQYF. In DNA form, the CDR3 reads TGTGCCAGCAGTTCCAATCCGGGAGTCAACGAGCAGTACTTC.

In this sample, this clonotype is large. The chain links TRBV4-1 to TRBJ1-2; possibly TRBD1 for D (6 bases). V lost 4 bases to trimming and J lost 4 bases, with 13 bases between them. CDR1 and CDR2 (germline): MGHRA, YSYEKL. The CDR3 consists of 14 residues. CDR3 region: CASSLPTGLYGYTF. For the CDR3, the DNA is TGCGCCAGCAGCCTACCCACAGGGCTCTATGGCTACACCTTC.

This clonotype is categorized as medium-sized (0.01 to 0.1%). The J gene is TRBJ2-7, the V gene TRBV20-1; TRBD2 agrees at 16 bases. The CDR3 is 16 residues long. After removal of 6 bases from V and 3 bases from J, the junction contained 8 bases not matched to a gene. The germline V gene has CDR1 DFQATT and CDR2 SNEGSKA (reference sequence). In DNA form, the CDR3 reads TGCAGTGCCATTGGGACTAGCGGGAGGGACTTCTACGAGCAGTACTTC. It yields the protein CSAIGTSGRDFYEQYF.

This clonotype is medium-sized within its sample. The chain couples TRBV7-6 to TRBJ2-7; the D gene is possibly TRBD1 (5 bases). Germline V gene lookup returns CDR1 SGHVS and CDR2 FNYEAQ. This CDR3 has 16 residues. V lost 5 bases to trimming and J lost 4 bases, with 21 bases between them. CDR3 nucleotide sequence: TGTGCCAGCAGCCCGGAAGGGGTGGCAGGGAAGTACGAGCAGTACTTC. It encodes CASSPEGVAGKYEQYF.

By its share, this clonotype is large (0.1 to 1%). Here the CDR3 reads CASSLSEFYEQYF. In DNA form, the CDR3 reads TGTGCCAGCAGTTTAAGTGAGTTTTACGAGCAGTACTTC. The rearrangement joins TRBV27 to TRBJ2-7, with D uncertain. Germline CDR1 and CDR2: MNHEY and SMNVEV (reference sequence). V lost 2 bases and J lost 4, with 9 bases in between. This CDR3 is 13 amino acids long.

As regards this clonotype: The junction departs from the called germline gene at one end, perhaps through a read error. This chain links TRBV28 with TRBJ2-3, with D tentatively TRBD1 (7 bases). The CDR3 consists of 15 residues. Looked up from germline, CDR1 is MDHEN and CDR2 is SYDVKM. CDR3 amino acids: CAGSFQGGLADTQYF. The CDR3 region has the DNA TGTGCCGGCAGTTTCCAGGGGGGATTGGCAGATACGCAGTATTTT.

Relative to its sample, this clonotype is medium-sized. The chain has TRBV29-1 and TRBJ2-2, with 7 nucleotides matching TRBD1. With 5 bases clipped from V and 3 bases from J, the junction kept 0 bases outside the gene matches. CDR1 is SQVTM and CDR2 is ANQGSEA in the germline V gene. The CDR3 has 12 residues. The chain's CDR3 is CSVTGDTGELFF. DNA of the CDR3: TGCAGCGTTACAGGGGACACCGGGGAGCTGTTTTTT.

This clonotype is large. The chain employs TRBV29-1 and TRBJ2-1, with 7 positions matching TRBD2. V was clipped by 0 bases and J by 8 bases; unmatched bases: 10. The germline gives CDR1 SQVTM, CDR2 ANQGSEA. The CDR3 has 15 amino acids. CDR3 residues: CSVEERESPLDEQFF. In DNA form, the CDR3 reads TGCAGCGTTGAAGAGCGGGAGAGTCCCCTGGATGAGCAGTTCTTC.

This clonotype is deemed large. The chain couples TRBV5-6 to TRBJ2-7; D remains ambiguous. Trimming pared 0 bases from V and 2 bases from J, leaving 6 bases between. CDR1 and CDR2 from the germline V gene are SGHDT and YYEEEE. The CDR3 runs to 13 residues. CDR3 sequence (DNA): TGTGCCAGCAGCTTGGGGAGAGCCTACGAGCAGTACTTC. This gives the protein CASSLGRAYEQYF.

The rearrangement joins TRBV19 to TRBJ1-5; tentatively, D is TRBD1 (5 bases). Per germline, CDR1 LNHDA and CDR2 SQIVND (reference sequence). V was pared by 5 bases and J by 3 bases, with 14 bases between. CDR3 length: 15 amino acids. The DNA of the CDR3 is TGTGCCAGTAGTGCTCCGGGACGTATCAATCAGCCCCAGCATTTT. Residues: CASSAPGRINQPQHF.

The rearrangement uses TRBV7-2 and TRBJ2-3; the D call may be TRBD1 or TRBD2 (6 bases each). CDR3 length equals 12 residues. From germline, CDR1 is SGHTA and CDR2 FQGNSA. Trimming took off 6 bases at V and 5 bases at J, with 9 bases between the two ends. CDR3 in DNA: TGTGCCAGCAGGGGGGGCCGAGATACGCAGTATTTT. It codes for CASRGGRDTQYF.

This clonotype was counted a few times. Sequence at one end of the junction differs from germline and may be a read error. The chain combines TRBV20-1 with TRBJ2-5; D remains ambiguous. The CDR3 totals 12 residues. The germline V gene has CDR1 DFQATT and CDR2 SNEGSKA (reference sequence). The DNA of the CDR3 is TGCAGTGCTAGAGATGGCCAAGTGACCCAGTACTTC. Protein: CSARDGQVTQYF.

This clonotype is labeled as large. This chain connects TRBV27 to TRBJ2-7, with 7 bases that match TRBD2. CDR1 and CDR2 (germline): MNHEY, SMNVEV (reference sequence). CDR3 size: 14 residues. J lost 4 bases, V lost 4 bases, and 7 bases had no gene match. In nucleotides, the CDR3 is TGTGCCAGCAGTTACAGAGCGGGGAGGTACGAGCAGTACTTC. Amino acid sequence: CASSYRAGRYEQYF.

To note about this clonotype: Being one base from a much bigger clone, this may be a read error. The CDR3 region has the DNA TGTGCCATCAGTTTACTAGGCGGATCCGAGCAGTACTTC. Translation gives CAISLLGGSEQYF. The chain couples TRBV27 to TRBJ2-7; possible D gene TRBD2, 5 bases. The CDR3 extends over 13 amino acids. The germline V gene has CDR1 MNHEY and CDR2 SMNVEV (reference sequence).

Within the sample, this clonotype is large. This chain joins TRBV25-1 and TRBJ2-7; maybe TRBD1 (5 bases). V lost 8 bases and J lost 5, with 16 bases in between. Germline lookup yields CDR1 MGHDK and CDR2 SYGVNS. The CDR3 has 13 amino acids. The CDR3 bases are TGTGCCAGCTGTCCCGGCTGGGGCGACGAGCAGTACTTC. It codes for CASCPGWGDEQYF.

This clonotype ranks as large (0.1 to 1%). V is TRBV9 and J is TRBJ2-7; the D gene is possibly TRBD1 (6 bases). V lost 3 bases, J lost 8 bases, and 27 bases lay in between. The CDR3 contains 17 residues. Germline-derived CDR1 and CDR2 are SGDLS and YYNGEE. The CDR3 nucleotides are TGTGCCAGCAGCGCAGGGGATGGGTTGGCCACCAAGTACAAGCAGTACTTC. Translation gives CASSAGDGLATKYKQYF.

This clonotype is termed large (0.1 to 1%). The chain joins TRBV19 to TRBJ1-1; TRBD1 matches at 9 bases. Trimming took 5 bases from V and 5 from J; bases not matched to a gene: 9. The CDR3 extends over 15 amino acids. In germline, CDR1 is LNHDA, CDR2 SQIVND (reference sequence). The CDR3 loop reads CASSDNRGLITEAFF. The CDR3 nucleotides are TGTGCCAGTAGTGACAACAGGGGGCTAATTACTGAAGCTTTCTTT.